The 23 T cell receptor beta chains listed next were all sequenced from one sample in a study of T-cell reconstitution after alpha-beta-depleted transplantation in children. Preparing the TCRbeta library involved the use of unique molecular identifiers. From the PCR reads, TCRdb called clonotypes with MiXCR, one entry per CDR3 protein. The repertoire holds hundreds of thousands of distinct CDR3 sequences, with about 9.2% as singletons. The specimen was PBMCs from the stem cell graft donor, collected from the stem cell graft. Receptors originate from a human donor who donated a stem cell graft to a child with acute lymphoblastic leukemia.

This clonotype turned up a few times. The chain couples TRBV27 to TRBJ1-5; D is unclear. This CDR3 spans 15 amino acids. The germline V gene has CDR1 MNHEY and CDR2 SMNVEV (reference sequence). V lost 3 bases and J lost 3, with 12 bases in between. In nucleotides, the CDR3 is TGTGCCAGCAGTTTTGTGGCGCAGGTCAATCAGCCCCAGCATTTT. It translates to CASSFVAQVNQPQHF.

This clonotype showed up many times. The rearrangement links TRBV6-2 or TRBV6-3 to TRBJ2-1, with D uncertain. The CDR3 contains 16 residues. Germline-derived CDR1 and CDR2 are MNHEY and SVGEGT. Trimming removed 5 bases from V and 2 bases from J, with 16 bases in between. The CDR3 region is CASSPRSIQTYNEQFF. As DNA, the CDR3 is TGTGCCAGCAGTCCCCGATCAATTCAGACCTACAATGAGCAGTTCTTC.

This clonotype has a handful of counts. This rearrangement joins TRBV27 to TRBJ2-7, with D unclear. The CDR3 runs 14 residues. Per the germline V gene, CDR1 is MNHEY and CDR2 is SMNVEV (reference sequence). V was trimmed by 0 bases and J by 5 bases, leaving 11 bases between them. CDR3 DNA: TGTGCCAGCAGTTTATCGGTTAGCAAACACGAGCAGTACTTC. Amino acid sequence: CASSLSVSKHEQYF.

This clonotype showed up just a few times. This rearrangement joins TRBV24-1 to TRBJ1-1; 7 nucleotides agree with TRBD1. Trimming at V came to 7 bases and at J to 1 base, leaving 5 bases not matched to a gene. Germline assignment: CDR1 KGHDR and CDR2 SFDVKD. There are 14 residues in the CDR3. CDR3 residues: CATSGDRRNTEAFF. The CDR3 coding sequence is TGTGCCACCAGCGGGGACAGACGGAACACTGAAGCTTTCTTT.

The chain joins TRBV5-1 to TRBJ1-5; D unresolved. V dropped 3 bases and J dropped 4 bases, with 8 bases sitting between them. The CDR3 has 13 amino acids. Germline V gene lookup returns CDR1 SGHRS and CDR2 YFSETQ. CDR3 nucleotide sequence: TGCGCCAGCAGCTCCGACATAAATCAGCCCCAGCATTTT. Translated: CASSSDINQPQHF.

This clonotype was counted a few times. The chain has TRBV20-1 and TRBJ1-6; 10 bases line up with TRBD1. The germline V gene has CDR1 DFQATT and CDR2 SNEGSKA (reference sequence). CDR3 length equals 15 residues. CDR3 sequence reads: CSSFPGTGENSPLHF. The CDR3 DNA follows: TGCAGCTCTTTCCCCGGGACAGGGGAAAATTCACCCCTCCACTTT.

The chain joins TRBV29-1 to TRBJ1-2, with D uncertain. Germline CDR1 reads SQVTM; CDR2 reads ANQGSEA. V dropped 0 bases and J dropped 3 bases, with 23 bases sitting between them. The CDR3 covers 18 residues. CDR3 sequence: CSVEDVLGERAPDYGYTF. Written as DNA, the CDR3 is TGCAGCGTTGAAGATGTTTTGGGCGAGAGGGCTCCAGACTATGGCTACACCTTC.

This clonotype was observed at least ten times. The rearrangement joins TRBV5-1 to TRBJ2-7; D possibly corresponds to TRBD2 (6 bases). V gave up 4 bases and J gave up 3 bases, with 11 bases separating them. The V gene's germline CDR1 is SGHRS and CDR2 YFSETQ. The CDR3 runs 13 residues. Written as DNA, the CDR3 is TGCGCCAGCAGCCGGGACTCCCACTACGAGCAGTACTTC. Translating it yields CASSRDSHYEQYF.

There are a few counts of this clonotype. The J gene is TRBJ2-2, the V gene TRBV7-9, with D perhaps being TRBD1 or TRBD2 (5 bases each). CDR3 length equals 14 residues. In germline, CDR1 is SEHNR, CDR2 FQNEAQ (reference sequence). Trimming cost V 6 bases and J 5 bases, with 13 bases left between them. Written as DNA, the CDR3 is TGTGCCAGCAGGGTGAGAGGGGCTACCGGGGAGCTGTTTTTT. Translation: CASRVRGATGELFF. Supplemented by reference TRBV7-9 and TRBJ2-2, the full variable domain reads DTGVSQNPRHKITKRGQNVTFRCDPISEHNRLYWYRQTLGQGPEFLTYFQNEAQLEKSRLLSDRFSAERPKGSFSTLEIQRTEQGDSAMYLCASRVRGATGELFFGEGSRLTVL.

The chain has TRBV5-1 and TRBJ1-2; the D gene is possibly TRBD1 (5 bases). The V gene lost 1 base and the J gene lost 2 bases, with 9 bases spanning the gap. CDR3 length: 14 residues. Looked up from germline, CDR1 is SGHRS and CDR2 is YFSETQ. CDR3 nucleotides: TGCGCCAGCAGCTTGCAGACAGTCAACTATGGCTACACCTTC. Its protein product is CASSLQTVNYGYTF.

The V gene is TRBV18, the J gene TRBJ2-2; D remains ambiguous. Trimming stripped 3 bases from V and 5 bases from J, with 13 bases between. The CDR3 spans 15 residues. Germline-derived CDR1 and CDR2 are KGHSH and LQKENI. The CDR3 sequence: CASSPLRLETGELFF. The CDR3 DNA is TGTGCCAGCTCACCCCTCAGATTGGAGACCGGGGAGCTGTTTTTT.

CDR3 sequence reads: CASSERLGRSTDTQYF. The CDR3 DNA reads as TGCGCCAGCAGTGAGAGGTTGGGCCGTAGCACAGATACGCAGTATTTT. The rearrangement links TRBV10-2 to TRBJ2-3; no clear D. Per germline, CDR1 WSHSY and CDR2 SAAADI. The ends were cut back, 2 bases at V and 0 bases at J, with 12 bases in the middle. The CDR3 consists of 16 residues.

The chain is built from TRBV9 and TRBJ2-7; 9 nucleotides match TRBD2. This CDR3 contains 15 residues. Germline CDR1 reads SGDLS; CDR2 reads YYNGEE. Unmatched junction bases numbered 8, after V lost 3 bases and J lost 4 bases. The CDR3 nucleotides are TGTGCCAGCAGCGCGTCCGGGACTAGCAGTTACGAGCAGTACTTC. This gives the protein CASSASGTSSYEQYF.

This chain uses TRBV29-1 with TRBJ2-7; 8 nucleotides line up with TRBD1. Trimming at V came to 8 bases and at J to 5 bases, leaving 11 bases not matched to a gene. The CDR3 is 13 amino acids. Germline lookup yields CDR1 SQVTM and CDR2 ANQGSEA. CDR3 sequence: CSSVGPGGHEQYF. DNA for the CDR3: TGCAGCTCGGTTGGGCCAGGGGGCCACGAGCAGTACTTC.

This clonotype was observed a few times. The rearrangement joins TRBV30 to TRBJ2-5, with D perhaps matching TRBD1 (5 bases). Germline V gives CDR1 GTSNPN, CDR2 SVGIG (reference sequence). The CDR3 consists of 12 residues. Deletions cut 5 bases from V and 5 bases from J, with 12 bases between. The CDR3 DNA is TGTGCCTGGCAGGGTTCCCGGGAGACCCAGTACTTC. The encoded protein is CAWQGSRETQYF.

This clonotype was counted at least ten times. This chain links TRBV2 with TRBJ1-2; TRBD1 is a possible D gene (5 bases). The germline V gene encodes CDR1 SNHLY and CDR2 FYNNEI. Between the trimmed V and J ends, which lost 3 bases and 3 bases, there was a span of 8 bases. The CDR3 spans 13 residues. CDR3 amino acids: CASSDGGYYGYTF. CDR3 coding DNA: TGTGCCAGCAGTGATGGGGGGTACTATGGCTACACCTTC.

The chain recombines TRBV5-1 with TRBJ1-2; D is uncertain. The CDR3 spans 13 residues. Germline lookup yields CDR1 SGHRS and CDR2 YFSETQ. V was cut by 1 base and J by 0 bases, with 4 bases left in between. The CDR3 sequence is CASSLTANYGYTF. The CDR3 DNA follows: TGCGCCAGCAGCTTGACAGCTAACTATGGCTACACCTTC.

The chain combines TRBV4-3 with TRBJ1-1, with TRBD1 as a possible D gene (5 bases). The CDR3 is 15 residues long. Germline V gene data show CDR1 as LGHNA and CDR2 as YSLEER. The V end lost 0 bases, the J end lost 2 bases, and 10 bases lay between the germline ends. The CDR3 reads CASSQEGQANTEAFF. The DNA of the CDR3 is TGCGCCAGCAGCCAAGAGGGGCAGGCTAACACTGAAGCTTTCTTT.

The chain combines TRBV11-1 with TRBJ2-7, with D unclear. The V and J ends lost 3 bases and 2 bases respectively, with 23 bases between them. The CDR3 has 18 residues. Germline assignment: CDR1 SGHAT and CDR2 FQDESV (reference sequence). The CDR3 nucleotides read TGTGCCAGCAGCTTCGAGAGCAATCGGGCCTCTACTGCCTACGAGCAGTACTTC. Translation: CASSFESNRASTAYEQYF.

This clonotype was observed a few times. The chain recombines TRBV20-1 with TRBJ1-1; D perhaps matches TRBD1 (5 bases). Germline V gene lookup returns CDR1 DFQATT and CDR2 SNEGSKA (reference sequence). V lost 6 bases and J 1 base, leaving 15 bases between the germline ends. This CDR3 spans 14 amino acids. CDR3 sequence (DNA): TGCAGTGCCTTCGGCAGGGATGGGAACACTGAAGCTTTCTTT. This translates into CSAFGRDGNTEAFF.

This clonotype was seen a handful of times. This chain connects TRBV12-3 or TRBV12-4 to TRBJ2-7; no reliable D call. The CDR3 spans 11 residues. Trimming took 6 bases from V and 4 from J, leaving 7 bases between them. In nucleotides, the CDR3 is TGTGCCAGCAGCCGGGCTTACGAGCAGTACTTC. This encodes CASSRAYEQYF.

This chain links TRBV12-5 with TRBJ1-4, with D hard to call. The V and J ends lost 7 bases and 5 bases respectively, with 17 bases between them. Germline CDR1 LGHNT, CDR2 FRNRAP. The CDR3 runs 15 residues. DNA for the CDR3: TGTGCTAGTGCTCTAGGTAGGGCACCCAATGAAAAACTGTTTTTT. This gives the protein CASALGRAPNEKLFF.

The chain uses TRBV7-2 and TRBJ1-1; 9 positions match TRBD1. Germline trimming cut 5 bases from V and 11 bases from J; bases unmatched to any gene: 15. This CDR3 is built from 15 residues. Germline V gene lookup returns CDR1 SGHTA and CDR2 FQGNSA. CDR3 coding DNA: TGTGCCAGCAGCAAACAGACAGGGGGGGCCTCTCCGGCTTTCTTT. This translates into CASSKQTGGASPAFF. Complete variable domain (other parts from reference TRBV7-2 and TRBJ1-1): GAGVSQSPSNKVTEKGKDVELRCDPISGHTALYWYRQSLGQGLEFLIYFQGNSAPDKSGLPSDRFSAERTGGSVSTLTIQRTQQEDSAVYLCASSKQTGGASPAFFGQGTRLTVV.